One sample yielded the 13 T cell receptor beta chains listed below, sequenced in a study of identifying expanded T cells in peripheral blood. Measured with immunoSEQ multiplex PCR; TCRdb has only the in-frame clones, and not every one. This sample has fewer than 60,000 clones; around 82% occur once, and the top ten carry roughly 15%. The sequenced sample consisted of blood. The receptors were gathered from a person aged 18 to 70 in good health.

This chain links TRBV4-1 with TRBJ2-1; TRBD2 matches at 12 bases. Germline V CDR1 and CDR2: MGHRA, YSYEKL. V was pared by 1 base and J by 12 bases, with 13 bases of the junction left unmatched. The CDR3 is made up of 17 amino acids. The CDR3 DNA follows: TGCGCCAGCAGCCAAGCCGTACTAGCGGGGGGCCGTCTAGTGCAGTTCTTC. This encodes CASSQAVLAGGRLVQFF.

The chain links TRBV7-2 to TRBJ2-1; 7 nucleotides agree with TRBD2. V trimming: 2 bases; J trimming: 4 bases; junction bases outside the gene matches: 8. Germline V lookup: CDR1 SGHTA, CDR2 FQGNSA. The CDR3 has 16 residues. DNA of the CDR3: TGTGCCAGCAGCTTATCGCCGGGAGGAACTTACAATGAGCAGTTCTTC. Protein product: CASSLSPGGTYNEQFF. The whole variable domain, filled in from reference TRBV7-2 and TRBJ2-1, reads GAGVSQSPSNKVTEKGKDVELRCDPISGHTALYWYRQSLGQGLEFLIYFQGNSAPDKSGLPSDRFSAERTGGSVSTLTIQRTQQEDSAVYLCASSLSPGGTYNEQFFGPGTRLTVL.

This clone was seen just once. This rearrangement joins TRBV7-6 to TRBJ2-1, with 11 bases identical to TRBD2. With V trimmed by 4 bases and J by 5 bases, 10 bases remained unmatched. The CDR3 is made up of 17 amino acids. Germline-derived CDR1 and CDR2 are SGHVS and FNYEAQ. The CDR3 region has the DNA TGTGCCAGCAGCTATGGGCTAGCGGGAGGTGGGGACAATGAGCAGTTCTTC. This translates into CASSYGLAGGGDNEQFF.

This clone was seen more than once but under ten times. J is TRBJ1-2 and V is TRBV30; no firm D call. CDR3 size: 12 residues. The ends were cut back, 5 bases at V and 0 bases at J, with 7 bases in the middle. The V gene's germline CDR1 is GTSNPN and CDR2 SVGIG (reference sequence). The CDR3 region has the DNA TGTGCCTGGGGAGTAGCTAACTATGGCTACACCTTC. This codes for CAWGVANYGYTF. Full variable domain (remainder filled in from reference TRBV30 and TRBJ1-2): SQTIHQWPATLVQPVGSPLSLECTVEGTSNPNLYWYRQAAGRGLQLLFYSVGIGQISSEVPQNLSASRPQDRQFILSSKKLLLSDSGFYLCAWGVANYGYTFGSGTRLTVV.

V gene TRBV4-3 combines with J gene TRBJ2-7, with 8 bases matching TRBD2. Germline V gene lookup returns CDR1 LGHNA and CDR2 YSLEER. The CDR3 consists of 16 residues. J was trimmed by 0 bases and V by 0 bases; bases with no gene match: 4. Written as DNA, the CDR3 is TGCGCCAGCAGCCAAGATTTACTAGCGGACTCCTACGAGCAGTACTTC. This translates into CASSQDLLADSYEQYF.

This clone was picked up a small number of times. The chain joins TRBV5-5 to TRBJ2-7, with a tentative D call TRBD1 (6 bases). The V end lost 4 bases, the J end lost 6 bases, and 17 bases lay between the germline ends. Germline V CDR1 and CDR2: SGHKS, YYEKEE (reference sequence). The CDR3 is made up of 14 amino acids. CDR3 DNA sequence: TGTGCCAGCAGCCTGAATCCAGGACAGCGCGAGCAGTACGTC. Translated: CASSLNPGQREQYV.

The genes are TRBV29-1 and TRBJ2-2; D is undetermined. From germline, CDR1 is SQVTM and CDR2 ANQGSEA. The CDR3 length is 12 residues. V lost 7 bases to trimming and J lost 1 base, with 7 bases between them. The CDR3 DNA follows: TGCAGCGGGAGTAAGAACACCGGGGAGCTGTTTTTT. This translates into CSGSKNTGELFF.

The chain joins TRBV5-1 to TRBJ1-1, with D uncertain. Germline loops: CDR1 SGHRS, CDR2 YFSETQ. V was cut by 4 bases and J by 0 bases, with 19 bases left in between. The CDR3 runs to 17 residues. The CDR3, as DNA: TGCGCCAGCAGCCAGGCCGGATATCAAGGCCTGAACACTGAAGCTTTCTTT. It specifies CASSQAGYQGLNTEAFF.

This chain links TRBV4-3 with TRBJ2-7; the D is unclear. Germline loops: CDR1 LGHNA, CDR2 YSLEER. The CDR3 covers 13 residues. The V end was cut by 0 bases, the J end by 5 bases, with 8 bases between. The CDR3 bases are TGCGCCAGCAGCCAAGAGCAGGCGGACGAGCAGTACTTC. Translation: CASSQEQADEQYF.

This clone was counted only a few times. The chain is built from TRBV7-3 and TRBJ1-1; no reliable D call. Germline V gene sequence: CDR1 SGHTA, CDR2 FQGTGA. Trimming left V 1 base short and J 4 bases short, with 7 bases between. This CDR3 has 13 residues. The CDR3: CASSLMRSTEAFF. The CDR3 nucleotides read TGTGCCAGCAGCTTAATGAGAAGCACTGAAGCTTTCTTT.

This CDR3 is CASSDLGEQFF. Written as DNA, the CDR3 is TGCGCCAGCAGCGATCTAGGTGAGCAGTTCTTC. This rearrangement joins TRBV5-1 to TRBJ2-1; D gene unclear. Germline V lookup: CDR1 SGHRS, CDR2 YFSETQ. V was clipped by 4 bases and J by 9 bases, with 8 bases between them. The CDR3 sequence is 11 residues long.

This clone occurred once. J is TRBJ2-2 and V is TRBV11-2; maybe TRBD2 (5 bases). Trimming left V 1 base short and J 0 bases short, with 15 bases between. Germline-derived CDR1 and CDR2 are SGHAT and FQNNGV. This CDR3 has 18 residues. CDR3 DNA sequence: TGTGCCAGCAGCTTAGTAGGAGGACGCCGAACGAACACCGGGGAGCTGTTTTTT. Translation: CASSLVGGRRTNTGELFF.

This chain connects TRBV11-2 to TRBJ2-6; D gene ambiguous. The CDR3 has 15 amino acids. V lost 0 bases to trimming and J lost 6 bases, with 9 bases between them. Germline CDR1 reads SGHAT; CDR2 reads FQNNGV. CDR3 amino acids: CASSLDSGSANVLTF. The CDR3 nucleotides read TGTGCCAGCAGCTTAGATTCAGGATCGGCCAACGTCCTGACTTTC.